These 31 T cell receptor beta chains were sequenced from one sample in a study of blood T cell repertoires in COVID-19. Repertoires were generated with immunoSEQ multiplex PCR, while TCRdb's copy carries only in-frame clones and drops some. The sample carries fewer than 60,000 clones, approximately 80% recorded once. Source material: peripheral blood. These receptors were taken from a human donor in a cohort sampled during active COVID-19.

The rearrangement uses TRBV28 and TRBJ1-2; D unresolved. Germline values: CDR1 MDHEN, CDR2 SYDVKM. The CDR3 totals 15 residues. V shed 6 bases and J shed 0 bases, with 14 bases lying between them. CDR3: CASSPAGRANYGYTF. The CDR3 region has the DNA TGTGCCAGCAGCCCGGCGGGTAGAGCTAACTATGGCTACACCTTC.

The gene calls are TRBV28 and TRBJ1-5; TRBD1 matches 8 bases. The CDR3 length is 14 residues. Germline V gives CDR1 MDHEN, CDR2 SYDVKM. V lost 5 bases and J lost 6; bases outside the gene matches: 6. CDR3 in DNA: TGTGCCAGCAGTCCACAGACAGGGGTTCAGCCCCAGCATTTT. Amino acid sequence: CASSPQTGVQPQHF.

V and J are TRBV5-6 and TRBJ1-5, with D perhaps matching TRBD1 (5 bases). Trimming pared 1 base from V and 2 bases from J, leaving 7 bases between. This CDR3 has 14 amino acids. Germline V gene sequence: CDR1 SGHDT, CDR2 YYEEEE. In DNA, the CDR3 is TGTGCCAGCAGCTTGCGCAGGGGCAATCAGCCCCAGCATTTT. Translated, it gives CASSLRRGNQPQHF.

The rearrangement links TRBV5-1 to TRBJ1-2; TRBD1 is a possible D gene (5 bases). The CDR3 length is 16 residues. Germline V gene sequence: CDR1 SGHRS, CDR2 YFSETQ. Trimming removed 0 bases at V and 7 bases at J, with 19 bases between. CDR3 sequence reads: CASSLDQAGAIGGYTF. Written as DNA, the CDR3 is TGCGCCAGCAGCTTGGATCAGGCTGGGGCTATAGGTGGCTACACCTTC.

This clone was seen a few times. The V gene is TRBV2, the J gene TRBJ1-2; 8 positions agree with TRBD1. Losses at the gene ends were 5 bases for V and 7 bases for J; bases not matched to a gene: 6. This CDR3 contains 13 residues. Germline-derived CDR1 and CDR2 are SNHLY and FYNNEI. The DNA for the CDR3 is TGTGCCAGCAGTACTAGACAGGGGCCTGGCTACACCTTC. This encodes CASSTRQGPGYTF.

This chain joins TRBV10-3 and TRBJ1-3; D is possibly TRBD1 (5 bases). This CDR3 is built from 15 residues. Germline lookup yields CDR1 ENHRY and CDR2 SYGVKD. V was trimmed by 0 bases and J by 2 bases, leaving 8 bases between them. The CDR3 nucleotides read TGTGCCATCAGTGAGTCCCAGGGTACTGGAAACACCATATATTTT. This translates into CAISESQGTGNTIYF.

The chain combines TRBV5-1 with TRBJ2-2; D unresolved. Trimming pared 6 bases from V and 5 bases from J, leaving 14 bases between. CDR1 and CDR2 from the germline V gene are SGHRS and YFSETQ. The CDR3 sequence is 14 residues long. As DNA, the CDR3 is TGCGCCAGCACCACGACAAGTCAGACCGGGGAGCTGTTTTTT. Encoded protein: CASTTTSQTGELFF. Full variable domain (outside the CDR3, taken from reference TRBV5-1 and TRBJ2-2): KAGVTQTPRYLIKTRGQQVTLSCSPISGHRSVSWYQQTPGQGLQFLFEYFSETQRNKGNFPGRFSGRQFSNSRSEMNVSTLELGDSALYLCASTTTSQTGELFFGEGSRLTVL.

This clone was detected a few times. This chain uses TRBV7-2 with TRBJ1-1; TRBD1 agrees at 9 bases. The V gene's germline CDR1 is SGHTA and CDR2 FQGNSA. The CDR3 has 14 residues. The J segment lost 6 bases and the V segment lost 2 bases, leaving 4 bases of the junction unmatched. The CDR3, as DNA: TGTGCCAGCAGCTTACCGGACAGGGGCCCTGAAGCTTTCTTT. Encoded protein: CASSLPDRGPEAFF.

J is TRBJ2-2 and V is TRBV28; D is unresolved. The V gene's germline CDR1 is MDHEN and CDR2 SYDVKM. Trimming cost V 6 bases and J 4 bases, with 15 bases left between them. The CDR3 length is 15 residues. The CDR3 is CASRFSRGSTGELFF. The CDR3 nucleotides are TGTGCCAGCAGATTCAGCCGCGGAAGCACCGGGGAGCTGTTTTTT.

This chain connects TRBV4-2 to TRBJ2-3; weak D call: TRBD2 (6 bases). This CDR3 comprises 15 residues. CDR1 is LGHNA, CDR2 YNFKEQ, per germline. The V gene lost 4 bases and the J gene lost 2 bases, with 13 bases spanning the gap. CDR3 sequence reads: CASSPLGGFTDTQYF. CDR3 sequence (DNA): TGTGCCAGCAGCCCTCTGGGGGGATTCACAGATACGCAGTATTTT.

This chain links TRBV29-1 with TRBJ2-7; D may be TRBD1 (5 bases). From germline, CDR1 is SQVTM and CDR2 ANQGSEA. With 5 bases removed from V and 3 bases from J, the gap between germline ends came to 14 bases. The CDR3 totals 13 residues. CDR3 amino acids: CSVRSDTHYEQYF. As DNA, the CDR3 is TGCAGCGTTAGATCGGACACCCACTACGAGCAGTACTTC.

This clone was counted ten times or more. The CDR3 is CASSLDRTVGEQYF. The CDR3 DNA reads TGTGCCAGCAGCTTGGATCGTACGGTCGGCGAGCAGTACTTC. The gene calls are TRBV5-4 and TRBJ2-7; no reliable D call. Germline values: CDR1 SGHNT, CDR2 YYREEE (reference sequence). V was clipped by 0 bases and J by 6 bases, with 13 bases between them. This CDR3 contains 14 residues. Drawing the rest from reference TRBV5-4 and TRBJ2-7, the complete variable domain is ETGVTQSPTHLIKTRGQQVTLRCSSQSGHNTVSWYQQALGQGPQFIFQYYREEENGRGNFPPRFSGLQFPNYSSELNVNALELDDSALYLCASSLDRTVGEQYFGPGTRLTVT.

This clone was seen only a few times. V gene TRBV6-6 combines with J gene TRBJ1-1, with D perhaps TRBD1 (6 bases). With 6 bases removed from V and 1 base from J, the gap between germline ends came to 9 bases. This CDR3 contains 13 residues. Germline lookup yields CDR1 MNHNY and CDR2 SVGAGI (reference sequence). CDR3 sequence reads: CASRLTGNTEAFF. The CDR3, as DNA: TGTGCCAGCAGGCTGACAGGGAACACTGAAGCTTTCTTT.

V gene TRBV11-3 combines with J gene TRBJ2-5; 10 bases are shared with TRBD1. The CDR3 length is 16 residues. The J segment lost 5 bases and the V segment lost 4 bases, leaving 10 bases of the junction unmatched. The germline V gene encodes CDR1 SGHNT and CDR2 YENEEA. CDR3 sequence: CASSSTRQGAVETQYF. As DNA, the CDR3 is TGTGCCAGCAGCTCGACAAGACAGGGGGCAGTTGAGACCCAGTACTTC.

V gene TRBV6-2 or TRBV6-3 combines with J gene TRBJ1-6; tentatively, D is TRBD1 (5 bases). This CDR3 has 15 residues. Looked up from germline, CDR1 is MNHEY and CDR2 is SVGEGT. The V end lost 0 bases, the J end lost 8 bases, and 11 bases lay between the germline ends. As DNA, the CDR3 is TGTGCCAGCAGTTACTCGGGCAGGGATGATTCACCCCTCCACTTT. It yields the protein CASSYSGRDDSPLHF.

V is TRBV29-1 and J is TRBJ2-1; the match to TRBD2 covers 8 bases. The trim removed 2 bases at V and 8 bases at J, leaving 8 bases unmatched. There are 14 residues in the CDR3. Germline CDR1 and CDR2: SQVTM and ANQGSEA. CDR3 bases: TGCAGCGTTGAAACGGGACTAGTCGGGTATGAGCAGTTCTTC. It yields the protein CSVETGLVGYEQFF.

This CDR3 is CASSKNLVTGFGNTIYF. The CDR3 nucleotides read TGTGCCAGCAGCAAGAATTTAGTAACAGGGTTCGGAAACACCATATATTTT. The V call is TRBV21-1, the J call TRBJ1-3; TRBD1, the table's D call, lacks a check against the DNA. TRBV21-1 is flagged as a pseudogene. The CDR3 runs to 17 residues.

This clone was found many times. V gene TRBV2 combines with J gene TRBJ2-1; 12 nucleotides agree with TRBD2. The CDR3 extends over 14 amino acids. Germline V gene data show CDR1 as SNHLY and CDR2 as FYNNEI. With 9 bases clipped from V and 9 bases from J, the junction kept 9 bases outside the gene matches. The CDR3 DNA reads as TGTGCCAGTACCGGGACTAGCGGGTTGGGTGAGCAGTTCTTC. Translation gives CASTGTSGLGEQFF. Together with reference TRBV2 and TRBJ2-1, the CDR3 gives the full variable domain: EPEVTQTPSHQVTQMGQEVILRCVPISNHLYFYWYRQILGQKVEFLVSFYNNEISEKSEIFDDQFSVERPDGSNFTLKIRSTKLEDSAMYFCASTGTSGLGEQFFGPGTRLTVL.

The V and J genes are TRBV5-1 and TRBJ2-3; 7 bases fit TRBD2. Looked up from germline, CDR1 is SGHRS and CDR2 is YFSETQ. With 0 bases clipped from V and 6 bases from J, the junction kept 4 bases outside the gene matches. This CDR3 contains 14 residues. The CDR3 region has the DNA TGCGCCAGCAGCTTGGACAGCGGGAAGGATACGCAGTATTTT. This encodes CASSLDSGKDTQYF.

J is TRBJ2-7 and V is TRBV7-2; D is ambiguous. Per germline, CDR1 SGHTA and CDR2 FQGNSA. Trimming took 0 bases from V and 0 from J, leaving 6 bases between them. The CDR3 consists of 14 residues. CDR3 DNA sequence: TGTGCCAGCAGCTTAGCGGTGAGCTCCTACGAGCAGTACTTC. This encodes CASSLAVSSYEQYF.

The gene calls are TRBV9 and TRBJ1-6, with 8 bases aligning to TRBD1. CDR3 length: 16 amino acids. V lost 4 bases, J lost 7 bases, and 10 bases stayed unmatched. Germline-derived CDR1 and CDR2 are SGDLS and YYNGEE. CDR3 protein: CASSPRDRPLNSPLHF. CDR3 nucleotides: TGTGCCAGCAGCCCACGGGACAGGCCTTTAAATTCACCCCTCCACTTT.

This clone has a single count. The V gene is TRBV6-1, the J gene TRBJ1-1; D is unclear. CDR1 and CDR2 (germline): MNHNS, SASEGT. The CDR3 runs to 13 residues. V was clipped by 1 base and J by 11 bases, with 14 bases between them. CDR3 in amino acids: CASSEVTEKMAFF. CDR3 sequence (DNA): TGTGCCAGCAGTGAAGTAACGGAGAAGATGGCTTTCTTT.

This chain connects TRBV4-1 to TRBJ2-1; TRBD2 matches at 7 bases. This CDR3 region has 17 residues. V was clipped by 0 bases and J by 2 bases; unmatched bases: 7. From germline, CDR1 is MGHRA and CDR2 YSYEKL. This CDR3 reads CASSQDIAGVTYNEQFF. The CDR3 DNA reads TGCGCCAGCAGCCAAGATATCGCGGGGGTGACCTACAATGAGCAGTTCTTC.

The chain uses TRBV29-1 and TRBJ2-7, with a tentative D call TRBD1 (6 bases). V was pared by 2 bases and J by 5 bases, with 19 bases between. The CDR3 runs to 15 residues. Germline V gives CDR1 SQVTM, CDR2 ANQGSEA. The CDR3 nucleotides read TGCAGCGTTGAAACCCCCACACAGGGTTTCCACGAGCAGTACTTC. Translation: CSVETPTQGFHEQYF.

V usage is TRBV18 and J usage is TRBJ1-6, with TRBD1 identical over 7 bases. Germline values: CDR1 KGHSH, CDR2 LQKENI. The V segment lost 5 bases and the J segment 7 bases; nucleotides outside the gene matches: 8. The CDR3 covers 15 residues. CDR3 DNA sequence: TGTGCCAGCTCAACAGGGGCGGTGTGGAATTCACCCCTCCACTTT. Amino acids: CASSTGAVWNSPLHF.

As DNA, the CDR3 is TGTGCCAGCAGCTTCGACTATCTGGGTTTCTTT. Its translation is CASSFDYLGFF. J is TRBJ1-1 and V is TRBV5-8; D call uncertain. Trimming left V 2 bases short and J 13 bases short, with 12 bases between. The CDR3 is 11 amino acids. Germline V gene data show CDR1 as SGHTS and CDR2 as YDEGEE.

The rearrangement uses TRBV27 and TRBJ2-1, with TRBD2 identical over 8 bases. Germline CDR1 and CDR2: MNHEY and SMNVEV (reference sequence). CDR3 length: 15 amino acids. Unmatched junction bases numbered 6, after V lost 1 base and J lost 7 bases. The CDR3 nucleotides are TGTGCCAGCAGTTTATACGTAGCGGGGCTGAATGAGCAGTTCTTC. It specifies CASSLYVAGLNEQFF.

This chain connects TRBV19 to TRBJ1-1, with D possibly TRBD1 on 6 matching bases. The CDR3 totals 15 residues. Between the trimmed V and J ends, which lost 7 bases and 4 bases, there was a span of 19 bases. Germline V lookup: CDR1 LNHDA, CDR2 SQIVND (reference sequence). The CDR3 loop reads CASIQGGGPGTEAFF. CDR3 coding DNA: TGTGCCAGTATTCAAGGGGGAGGGCCCGGCACTGAAGCTTTCTTT.

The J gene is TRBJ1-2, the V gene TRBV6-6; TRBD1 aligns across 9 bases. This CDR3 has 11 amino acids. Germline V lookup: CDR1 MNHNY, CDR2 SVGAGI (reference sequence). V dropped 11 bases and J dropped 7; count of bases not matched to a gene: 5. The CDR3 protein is CAEGTGLGYTF. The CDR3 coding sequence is TGTGCCGAGGGGACAGGGCTTGGCTACACCTTC.

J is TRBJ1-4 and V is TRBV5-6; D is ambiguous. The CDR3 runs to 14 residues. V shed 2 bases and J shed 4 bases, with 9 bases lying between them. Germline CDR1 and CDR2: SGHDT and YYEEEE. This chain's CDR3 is CASSFRGSNEKLFF. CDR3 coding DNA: TGTGCCAGCAGCTTCCGGGGAAGTAATGAAAAACTGTTTTTT.

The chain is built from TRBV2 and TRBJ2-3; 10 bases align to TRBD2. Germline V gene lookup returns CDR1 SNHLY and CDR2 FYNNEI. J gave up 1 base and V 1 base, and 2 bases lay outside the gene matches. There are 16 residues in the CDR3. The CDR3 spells CASSEGLAGGTDTQYF. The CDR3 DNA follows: TGTGCCAGCAGTGAAGGGCTAGCGGGGGGCACAGATACGCAGTATTTT.